This T cell receptor (beta chain) was captured by sequencing in a study of blood T cell repertoires in COVID-19. Study-wide background: PBMCs, B-cell-depleted T cells, or T cells were the source of the cDNA or gDNA that made up the material.

This CDR3 has 17 residues. J was trimmed by 1 base and V by 4 bases; bases with no gene match: 6. Germline V gene data show CDR1 as WNHNN and CDR2 as SYGVQD (reference sequence). Measured with immunoSEQ multiplex PCR; TCRdb has only the in-frame clones, and not every one. Of hundreds of thousands of clones listed, 87% are singletons. Recruitment covered 20 to 25 US areas and drew participants whose ages spanned about 18 to 100 years. Sample: PBMCs or T cells enriched from blood (not recorded which). The clonotype was recovered from a woman in her 30s with acute COVID-19. The genes are TRBV10-1 and TRBJ2-2, with 10 bases matching TRBD2. CDR3 amino acids: CASSVKRGGQNTGELFF. The CDR3 DNA sequence: TGCGCCAGCAGTGTAAAGCGGGGGGGGCAGAACACCGGGGAGCTGTTTTTT.